The clone carrying this T cell receptor beta chain was recorded a few times. The data stem from a study of T cells in Graves' hyperthyroidism and ophthalmopathy. Whole-study context: Peripheral blood was secured at the point of initial diagnosis, before any treatment.

RNA transcripts served as the template for amplifying TCR beta CDR3 regions. Primed by the HTBI set, a first-round RT-PCR was run on the TCR CDR3. TCRdb re-called the multiplex PCR reads through MiXCR, storing one row per CDR3 protein. Of under 650,000 distinct CDR3 sequences listed, 15% to 20% are singletons. The source material was blood. The receptor was isolated from a woman between 25 and 40 years old with Graves' hyperthyroidism.

The CDR3 region has the DNA TGTGCCAGCAGCTTAAATTTTGGGAACACCGGGGAGCTGTTTTTT. Translated: CASSLNFGNTGELFF. This chain connects TRBV7-2 to TRBJ2-2, with D unresolved. With 2 bases removed from V and 1 base from J, the gap between germline ends came to 8 bases. The CDR3 covers 15 residues. Germline V gene sequence: CDR1 SGHTA, CDR2 FQGNSA. Full variable domain (outside the CDR3, taken from reference TRBV7-2 and TRBJ2-2): GAGVSQSPSNKVTEKGKDVELRCDPISGHTALYWYRQSLGQGLEFLIYFQGNSAPDKSGLPSDRFSAERTGGSVSTLTIQRTQQEDSAVYLCASSLNFGNTGELFFGEGSRLTVL.